This TCR beta chain was captured by sequencing in a study of shared clonotypes between healthy human individuals. On the study more broadly: Each donor contributed plates that comprised three CD4 naive, three CD4 memory, two CD8 naive and one CD8 memory.

Regarding this clone: This sample also contains other DNA sequences that code for the same CDR3.

Deep was the level used in running the assay. In replicate PCRs of sorted subsets, roughly 200 ng DNA, roughly 31,000 T cell genomes, was used. Per the study methods: ImmunoSEQ output held junction-only sequences without quality scores, so filtering differed. Assay: immunoSEQ multiplex PCR; the TCRdb copy retains only in-frame clones and omits some. D and trimming come from the DNA, and the V and J calls and clone size come from that table. The data hold approximately 530,000 clones, with almost 97% observed a single time. CDR3 length equals 15 residues. V gave up 2 bases and J gave up 1 base, with 12 bases separating them. Germline V lookup: CDR1 SGHRS, CDR2 YFSETQ.

The sequence was collected from a woman aged 30 to 39 in good health. V gene TRBV5-1 combines with J gene TRBJ1-2; possibly TRBD1 for D (6 bases). The sample comprised naive CD4+ T cells sorted from blood. The subset here: CD45RA+ positively selected. The CDR3 region is CASSLLTGLNYGYTF. CDR3 nucleotides: TGCGCCAGCAGCTTACTGACAGGACTTAACTATGGCTACACCTTC.